These T cell receptor beta chains were read from a single sample in a study of long-term antiretroviral therapy in people with HIV. Libraries were prepared by immunoSEQ multiplex PCR; TCRdb keeps only in-frame clonotypes and omits some of them. The data show about 14,000 clones, with more than 60% seen just once and around 21% held by the top ten. Sequences were derived from unsorted PBMCs, sampled 1.3 years before starting antiretroviral therapy. Receptors originate from a man between 40 and 49 years old with HIV. CDR3s include the opening cysteine and the closing phenylalanine or tryptophan. The D gene is left open where the match is weak. Clone size is not always given. Where it is, it says once, few, many or a class for expanded clones.

cdr3_length j_call d_call clone_size v_call cdr3_aa cdr3_nt
12 TRBJ1-2 - - TRBV13 CASSLGGYGYTF TGTGCCAGCAGCTTAGGCGGGTATGGCTACACCTTC
14 TRBJ2-7 TRBD1 - TRBV6-5 CASGRTGRTYEQYF TGTGCCAGCGGCCGGACAGGGCGAACCTACGAGCAGTACTTC
17 TRBJ1-2 TRBD1 - TRBV5-1 CASSPEPDRVVSYGYTF TGCGCCAGCAGCCCCGAGCCGGACAGGGTGGTTAGCTATGGCTACACCTTC
18 TRBJ1-2 - - TRBV10-3 CAISESSSGLVSNYGYTF TGTGCCATCAGTGAGTCTTCCTCGGGGCTGGTTTCTAACTATGGCTACACCTTC
13 TRBJ1-2 - few TRBV7-8 CASSGGVGYGYTF TGTGCCAGCAGTGGGGGGGTCGGCTATGGCTACACCTTC
20 TRBJ2-4 TRBD2 - TRBV7-8 CASSLAGTSGGGLAKNIQYF TGTGCCAGCAGCTTAGCGGGGACTAGCGGGGGGGGTCTAGCCAAAAACATTCAGTACTTC
13 TRBJ1-2 - - TRBV28 CASSLGGARGYTF TGTGCCAGCAGTTTGGGGGGGGCGCGTGGCTACACCTTC
15 TRBJ2-1 TRBD2 once TRBV7-9 CASTRGGGDSNEQFF TGTGCCAGCACCCGCGGCGGGGGGGACTCGAATGAGCAGTTCTTC
14 TRBJ1-5 TRBD1 - TRBV5-6 CASSTGTGGQPQHF TGTGCCAGCAGCACCGGGACAGGGGGTCAGCCCCAGCATTTT
17 TRBJ2-2 - - TRBV5-1 CASSHRTGQGGSGELFF TGCGCCAGCAGCCACCGAACTGGACAGGGAGGGTCCGGGGAGCTGTTTTTT
13 TRBJ1-2 TRBD1 - TRBV2 CASSRDRVDGYTF TGTGCCAGCAGCCGGGACAGGGTAGATGGCTACACCTTC
12 TRBJ1-3 - once TRBV2 CASSEEEYTIYF TGTGCCAGCAGTGAGGAAGAATACACCATATATTTT
15 TRBJ2-7 TRBD1 few TRBV7-9 CASSLYLDREREQYF TGTGCCAGCAGCTTATACCTCGACAGGGAGCGCGAGCAGTACTTC
17 TRBJ2-1 TRBD2 - TRBV10-3 CAISERVAGPSGNEQFF TGTGCCATCAGTGAGAGGGTAGCGGGACCCTCTGGGAATGAGCAGTTCTTC
15 TRBJ2-1 TRBD1 - TRBV6-1 CASSSGTGKVNEQFF TGTGCCAGCAGTTCGGGGACAGGGAAAGTTAATGAGCAGTTCTTC
13 TRBJ1-2 - - TRBV5-6 CASSFRGEQGYTF TGTGCCAGCAGCTTCCGAGGGGAGCAAGGCTACACCTTC
14 TRBJ1-5 - - TRBV5-5 CASSPGNSNQPQHF TGTGCCAGCAGCCCGGGAAATAGCAATCAGCCCCAGCATTTT
16 TRBJ1-6 - - TRBV30 CASSLGSSSYNSPLHF TGTGCCTCCTCCCTCGGATCCAGCTCCTATAATTCACCCCTCCACTTT